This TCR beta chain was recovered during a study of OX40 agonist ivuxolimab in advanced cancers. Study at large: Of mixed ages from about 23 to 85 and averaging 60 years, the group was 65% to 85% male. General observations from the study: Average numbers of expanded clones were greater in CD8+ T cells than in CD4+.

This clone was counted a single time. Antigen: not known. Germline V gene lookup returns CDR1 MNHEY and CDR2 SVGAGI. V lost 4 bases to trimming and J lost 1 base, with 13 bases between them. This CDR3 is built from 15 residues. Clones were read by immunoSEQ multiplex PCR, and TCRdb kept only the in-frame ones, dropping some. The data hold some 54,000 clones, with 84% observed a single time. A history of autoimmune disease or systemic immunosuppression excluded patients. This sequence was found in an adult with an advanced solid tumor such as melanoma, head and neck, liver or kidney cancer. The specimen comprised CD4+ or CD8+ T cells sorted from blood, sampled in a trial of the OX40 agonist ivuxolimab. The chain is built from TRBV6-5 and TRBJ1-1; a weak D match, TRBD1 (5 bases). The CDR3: CASSWDRATNTEAFF. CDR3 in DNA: TGTGCCAGCAGTTGGGACCGGGCAACGAACACTGAAGCTTTCTTT.